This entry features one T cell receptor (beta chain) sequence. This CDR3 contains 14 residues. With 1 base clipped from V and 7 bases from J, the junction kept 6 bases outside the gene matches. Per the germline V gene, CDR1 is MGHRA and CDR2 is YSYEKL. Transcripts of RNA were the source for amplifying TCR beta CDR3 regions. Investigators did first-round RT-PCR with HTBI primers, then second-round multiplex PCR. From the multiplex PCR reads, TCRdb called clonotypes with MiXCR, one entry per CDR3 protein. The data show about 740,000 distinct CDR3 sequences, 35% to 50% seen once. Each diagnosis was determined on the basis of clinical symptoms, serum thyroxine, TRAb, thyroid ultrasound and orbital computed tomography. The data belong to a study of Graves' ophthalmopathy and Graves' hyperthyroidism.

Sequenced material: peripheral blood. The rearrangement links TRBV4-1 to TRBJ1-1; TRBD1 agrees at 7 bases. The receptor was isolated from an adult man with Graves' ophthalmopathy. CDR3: CASSQVGTDNEAFF. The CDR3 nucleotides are TGCGCCAGCAGCCAAGTTGGGACAGACAATGAAGCTTTCTTT.